A selection of T cell receptor beta chains follows, all from one sample in a study of Ad26.COV2.S vaccination and SARS-CoV-2 variants. TCRdb's table, derived via immunoSEQ multiplex PCR, lists solely in-frame clones and lacks some. The sample carries around 450,000 clones, 90% recorded once. Material: peripheral blood, obtained in a trial of Ad26.COV2.S vaccine versus placebo. The origin of the receptors is a person between 18 and 59 years old who received the Ad26.COV2.S COVID-19 vaccine or a placebo. CDR3s include the opening cysteine and the closing phenylalanine or tryptophan. A D gene is named only where the DNA matches it firmly. The listing skips clone size in some rows; elsewhere it reads once, few, many or a size class.

NA	TRBD2	15	TRBV18	TRBJ2-7	TGTGCCAGCTCACCACCCTTAGCGGGTACCTACGAGCAGTACTTC	CASSPPLAGTYEQYF
once	NA	14	TRBV25-1	TRBJ2-3	TGTGCCAGCAGTGGGACCGCACGACCAGATACGCAGTATTTT	CASSGTARPDTQYF
NA	TRBD2	15	TRBV6-6	TRBJ2-7	TGTGCCAGCAGTCAAACTAGCGGGAGGGCCCCCGAGCAGTACTTC	CASSQTSGRAPEQYF
NA	NA	14	TRBV28	TRBJ1-1	TGTGCCAGCAGTTTTAAGGGGTTTGGTGTTGAAGCTTTCTTT	CASSFKGFGVEAFF
once	NA	13	TRBV19	TRBJ2-5	TGTGCCAGTAGTTTTGATATTCAAGAGACCCAGTACTTC	CASSFDIQETQYF
NA	NA	15	TRBV28	TRBJ2-1	TGTGCCAGCAGTTCCCCCGACTGGGTTGACAATGAGCAGTTCTTC	CASSSPDWVDNEQFF
NA	NA	14	TRBV11-2	TRBJ2-1	TGTGCCAGCAGCAAAGAACGTGTCTACAATGAGCAGTTCTTC	CASSKERVYNEQFF
NA	NA	14	TRBV4-2	TRBJ2-2	TGTGCCAGCAGCCTGGACGCGAACACCGGGGAGCTGTTTTTT	CASSLDANTGELFF
NA	TRBD1	13	TRBV10-3	TRBJ1-1	TGTGCCACTACAGGGGCGGAGAACACTGAAGCTTTCTTT	CATTGAENTEAFF
NA	NA	13	TRBV27	TRBJ2-7	TGTGCCAGCAGTTTGTCACAGTACTACGAGCAGTACTTC	CASSLSQYYEQYF
NA	NA	12	TRBV12-3/TRBV12-4	TRBJ1-5	TGTGCCGCAGGGCAGGGAAATCAGCCCCAGCATTTT	CAAGQGNQPQHF
NA	NA	16	TRBV4-1	TRBJ1-4	TGCGCCAGCAGCCAAGCGGTCGGGCCGGATAATGAAAAACTGTTTTTT	CASSQAVGPDNEKLFF
NA	NA	13	TRBV15	TRBJ2-7	TGTGCCACCAGCGTGGACGGTTACTACGAGCAGTACTTC	CATSVDGYYEQYF
NA	NA	13	TRBV18	TRBJ2-5	TGTGCCAGCTCCGGGTCCTTGAAAGAGACCCAGTACTTC	CASSGSLKETQYF
NA	TRBD2	17	TRBV28	TRBJ2-1	TGTGCCAGCAGTTTAGGACTAGCGGGAGGATTTAAGGATGAGCAGTTCTTC	CASSLGLAGGFKDEQFF
NA	TRBD1	11	TRBV27	TRBJ2-7	TGTGCCAGCAGTACAGGGGTCGAGCAGTACTTC	CASSTGVEQYF
NA	NA	13	TRBV29-1	TRBJ2-1	TGCAGCGTTCTGACTAGCTCCTACAATGAGCAGTTCTTC	CSVLTSSYNEQFF
NA	NA	14	TRBV3-1/TRBV3-2	TRBJ2-3	TGTGCCAGCAGCCAAGAGGGGGGCACAGATACGCAGTATTTT	CASSQEGGTDTQYF
once	TRBD1	14	TRBV7-8	TRBJ1-1	TGTGCCAGCAGCTTAGGACAGGGGAACACTGAAGCTTTCTTT	CASSLGQGNTEAFF
once	NA	12	TRBV24-1	TRBJ2-5	TGTGCCACCAGTGATTTTTTCCCAAAGCTGTACTTC	CATSDFFPKLYF
few	NA	15	TRBV7-9	TRBJ1-6	TGTGCCAGCAACAACGCTGGCCTACATAATTCACCCCTCCACTTT	CASNNAGLHNSPLHF
NA	NA	14	TRBV11-2	TRBJ2-5	TGTGCCAGCAGCTTAAGAGGCATAGGAGAGACCCAGTACTTC	CASSLRGIGETQYF
once	NA	13	TRBV10-3	TRBJ1-5	TGTGCCATCAGTCTAGGGCGCTCTGAGCCCCAGCATTTT	CAISLGRSEPQHF
NA	NA	13	TRBV2	TRBJ1-4	TGTGCCAGCAGTGGGGGCGCGGGGGAAAAACTGTTTTTT	CASSGGAGEKLFF
NA	NA	14	TRBV21-1	TRBJ2-5	TGTGCCAGCAGCCTAGCGGGAAGACAAGAGACCCAGTACTTC	CASSLAGRQETQYF
NA	TRBD2	15	TRBV7-2	TRBJ2-7	TGTGCCAGCAGCTTAGAGGTGGGGGGGAGCAACGAGCAGTACTTC	CASSLEVGGSNEQYF
NA	TRBD2	18	TRBV24-1	TRBJ2-1	TGTGCCACCAGTGACCCGAAGGTAGCGGGGGGTTCCTACAATGAGCAGTTCTTC	CATSDPKVAGGSYNEQFF
NA	TRBD1	15	TRBV5-7	TRBJ1-2	TGTGCCAGCAGTCCACGGGGGGACAGTAACTATGGCTACACCTTC	CASSPRGDSNYGYTF
NA	NA	15	TRBV3-1/TRBV3-2	TRBJ1-6	TGTGCCAGCAGCCAAGACACAGGGAGTAATTCACCCCTCCACTTT	CASSQDTGSNSPLHF
NA	TRBD1	14	TRBV6-5	TRBJ1-1	TGTGCCAGCAGGCGGGACAGGGGGAATGATGAAGCTTTCTTT	CASRRDRGNDEAFF
NA	NA	15	TRBV6-5	TRBJ2-7	TGTGCCAGCAGTTCCGGTGGGGGGGCTCAACGTGAGCAGTACTTC	CASSSGGGAQREQYF
NA	NA	14	TRBV10-1	TRBJ2-7	TGCGCCAGCAGTTCTACAGGGAGATTGGGGGAGCAGTACTTC	CASSSTGRLGEQYF
NA	NA	12	TRBV5-1	TRBJ2-3	TGCGCCAGCAGCTTGGACCCGAGTGAAGAGTATTTT	CASSLDPSEEYF
NA	TRBD2	14	TRBV15	TRBJ2-2	TGTGCCACCAGTCCGGGAGGAGGCACCGGGGAGCTGTTTTTT	CATSPGGGTGELFF
NA	NA	14	TRBV24-1	TRBJ2-3	TGTGCCACCAGTGAACTGGGACCGACAGATACGCAGTATTTT	CATSELGPTDTQYF
NA	TRBD1	18	TRBV28	TRBJ2-2	TGTGCCAGCAGTTTAGTCCCCCGACAGGGGATGAACACCGGGGAGCTGTTTTTT	CASSLVPRQGMNTGELFF
NA	NA	11	TRBV7-9	TRBJ1-4	TGTGCCAGCAGCTTGTCGGAAAAACTGTTTTTT	CASSLSEKLFF
NA	TRBD1	14	TRBV28	TRBJ1-5	TGTGCCAGCAGTACCTCAGGGGGCGGTCAGCCCCAGCATTTT	CASSTSGGGQPQHF
NA	TRBD2	15	TRBV5-1	TRBJ2-5	TGCGCCAGAGGGACTAGCGGGGGCCACCAAGAGACCCAGTACTTC	CARGTSGGHQETQYF
NA	TRBD1	17	TRBV2	TRBJ2-6	TGTGCCAGCAAGGAGAGGACAGGGCATTCCGGGGCCAACGTCCTGACTTTC	CASKERTGHSGANVLTF
NA	TRBD2	15	TRBV9	TRBJ2-1	TGTGCCAGCAGCGTTAGCGGGAGCTCCTACAATGAGCAGTTCTTC	CASSVSGSSYNEQFF
NA	NA	14	TRBV15	TRBJ1-2	TGTGCCACCAGCAGGGCCCAGGGCCACTATGGCTACACCTTC	CATSRAQGHYGYTF
NA	NA	14	TRBV11-3	TRBJ2-3	TGTGCCAGCAGCTTGACGGGAGTCACAGATACGCAGTATTTT	CASSLTGVTDTQYF
NA	TRBD2	15	TRBV5-1	TRBJ2-7	TGCGCCAGCAGCCCTCTAGCGGGATCCTCCTACGAGCAGTACTTC	CASSPLAGSSYEQYF
NA	NA	11	TRBV3-1/TRBV3-2	TRBJ2-7	TGTGCCAGCAGCCAACTTAACGAGCAGTACTTC	CASSQLNEQYF
NA	NA	14	TRBV2	TRBJ2-1	TGTGCCAGCAGTGAGGCTAGCGCCTACAATGAGCAGTTCTTC	CASSEASAYNEQFF
NA	NA	17	TRBV27	TRBJ2-3	TGTGCCAGCAGTGGGGGCGTAGGGGTACGGAGGGCAGATACGCAGTATTTT	CASSGGVGVRRADTQYF
NA	NA	14	TRBV3-1/TRBV3-2	TRBJ2-7	TGTGCCAGCAGCCCCTTCCCAAAGATTTACGAGCAGTACTTC	CASSPFPKIYEQYF
NA	TRBD1	16	TRBV27	TRBJ2-2	TGTGCCAGCAGCCTCGGACAGGGAGTGGACACCGGGGAGCTGTTTTTT	CASSLGQGVDTGELFF
NA	TRBD2	17	TRBV5-5	TRBJ2-1	TGTGCCAGCAGCTTGTTGAGGCTAGCGGGAGGATACAATGAGCAGTTCTTC	CASSLLRLAGGYNEQFF
NA	TRBD1	14	TRBV7-9	TRBJ1-1	TGTGCCAGCAACAGGGGACTCAGGAGCACTGAAGCTTTCTTT	CASNRGLRSTEAFF
NA	NA	14	TRBV11-2	TRBJ2-5	TGTGCCAGCAGCCCAAGAGGCTACGAAGAGACCCAGTACTTC	CASSPRGYEETQYF
NA	NA	14	TRBV4-3	TRBJ1-3	TGCGCCAGCAGCCAAGAGAACAGGGTGGGCACCATATATTTT	CASSQENRVGTIYF
NA	TRBD1	15	TRBV6-2/TRBV6-3	TRBJ2-1	TGTGCCAGCAGTTACTCGAGGACAGGGGACAATGAGCAGTTCTTC	CASSYSRTGDNEQFF